Only one count was recorded for the clone carrying this T cell receptor (beta chain). Its antigen remains unidentified. Every immunoSEQ plate was one replicate of a subset's evenly spread DNA. It was around 220 ng DNA, around 32,000 T cell genomes, that sorted-subset replicate PCRs used. Sequenced by immunoSEQ multiplex PCR; TCRdb stores in-frame clones only, minus some. The repertoire consists of about 2,100,000 clones, with under 95% occurring once and the leading ten covering more than 1.5%. It was CD45RO-negative cells, positively selected for CCR7, that made up naive CD8 cells, with terminally differentiated effector memory CD45RA+ cells excluded. This entry comes from a study of shared clonotypes between healthy human individuals. General study points: Genetic and exposure-history diversity was limited by the small donor number.

Trimming took 7 bases from V and 2 from J, leaving 15 bases between them. The length of the CDR3 is 15 residues. Germline CDR1 is LNHDA and CDR2 is SQIVND (reference sequence). Sequencing was performed on naive CD8+ T cells from PBMCs. This sequence originates from a man between 18 and 35 years old in good health. Some clones in this sample may be carry-over from other donors' samples. The chain links TRBV19 to TRBJ2-1; maybe TRBD1 (7 bases). CDR3 nucleotide sequence: TGTGCCAGTATGGGCGGGACAGAAGCCTACAATGAGCAGTTCTTC. Translation gives CASMGGTEAYNEQFF.